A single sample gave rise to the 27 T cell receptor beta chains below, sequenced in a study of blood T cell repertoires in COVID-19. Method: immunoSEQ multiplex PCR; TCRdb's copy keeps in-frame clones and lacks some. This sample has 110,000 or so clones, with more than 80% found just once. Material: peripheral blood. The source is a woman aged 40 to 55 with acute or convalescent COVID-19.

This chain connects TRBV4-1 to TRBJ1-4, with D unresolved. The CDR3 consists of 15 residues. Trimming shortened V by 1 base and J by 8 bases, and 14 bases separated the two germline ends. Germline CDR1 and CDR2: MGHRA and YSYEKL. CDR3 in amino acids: CASSQGYVPGEKLFF. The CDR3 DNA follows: TGCGCCAGCAGCCAAGGGTACGTCCCGGGGGAAAAACTGTTTTTT.

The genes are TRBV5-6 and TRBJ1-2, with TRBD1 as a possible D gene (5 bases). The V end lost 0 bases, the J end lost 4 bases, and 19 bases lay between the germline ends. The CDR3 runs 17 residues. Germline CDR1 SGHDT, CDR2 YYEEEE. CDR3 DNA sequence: TGTGCCAGCAGCTTGGAATATCTGGGGCCGGGTTTCTATGGCTACACCTTC. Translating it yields CASSLEYLGPGFYGYTF.

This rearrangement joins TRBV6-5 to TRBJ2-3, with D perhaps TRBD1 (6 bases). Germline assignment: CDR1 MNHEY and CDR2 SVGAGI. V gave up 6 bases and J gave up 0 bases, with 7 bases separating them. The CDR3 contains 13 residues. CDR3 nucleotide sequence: TGTGCCAGCAGAGGGGGAAGCACAGATACGCAGTATTTT. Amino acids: CASRGGSTDTQYF.

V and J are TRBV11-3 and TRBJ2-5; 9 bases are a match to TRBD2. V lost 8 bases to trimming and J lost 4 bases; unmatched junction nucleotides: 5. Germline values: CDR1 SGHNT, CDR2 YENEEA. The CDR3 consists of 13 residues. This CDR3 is CASGGGGGETQYF. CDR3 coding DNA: TGTGCCAGCGGCGGGGGGGGAGGAGAGACCCAGTACTTC. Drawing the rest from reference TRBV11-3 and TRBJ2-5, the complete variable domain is EAGVVQSPRYKIIEKKQPVAFWCNPISGHNTLYWYLQNLGQGPELLIRYENEEAVDDSQLPKDRFSAERLKGVDSTLKIQPAELGDSAVYLCASGGGGGETQYFGPGTRLLVL.

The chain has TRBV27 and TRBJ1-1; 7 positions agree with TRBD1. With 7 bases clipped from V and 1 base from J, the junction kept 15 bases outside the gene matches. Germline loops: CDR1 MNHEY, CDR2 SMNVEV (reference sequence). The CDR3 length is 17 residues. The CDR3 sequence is CASIPGVGRGSNTEAFF. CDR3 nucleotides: TGTGCCAGCATCCCCGGGGTCGGCAGGGGGTCGAACACTGAAGCTTTCTTT.

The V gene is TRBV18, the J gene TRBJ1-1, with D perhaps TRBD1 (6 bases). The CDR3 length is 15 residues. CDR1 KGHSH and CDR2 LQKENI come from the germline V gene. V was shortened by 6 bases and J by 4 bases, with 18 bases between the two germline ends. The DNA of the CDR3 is TGTGCCAGCTCCCCTCGACAGGCGGCCGTCACTGAAGCTTTCTTT. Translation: CASSPRQAAVTEAFF.

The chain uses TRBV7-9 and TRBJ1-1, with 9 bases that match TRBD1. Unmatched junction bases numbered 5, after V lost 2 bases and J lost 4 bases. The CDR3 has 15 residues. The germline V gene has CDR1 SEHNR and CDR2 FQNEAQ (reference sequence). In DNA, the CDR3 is TGTGCCAGCAGCTTACTTGGGACAGGGAGCACTGAAGCTTTCTTT. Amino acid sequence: CASSLLGTGSTEAFF.

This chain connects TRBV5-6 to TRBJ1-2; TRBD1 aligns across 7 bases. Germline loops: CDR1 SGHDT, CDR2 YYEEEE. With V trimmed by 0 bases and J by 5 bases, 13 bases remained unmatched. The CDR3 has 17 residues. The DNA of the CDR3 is TGTGCCAGCAGCTTGGAATGGGACAGAGCGGCACCTTATGGCTACACCTTC. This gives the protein CASSLEWDRAAPYGYTF.

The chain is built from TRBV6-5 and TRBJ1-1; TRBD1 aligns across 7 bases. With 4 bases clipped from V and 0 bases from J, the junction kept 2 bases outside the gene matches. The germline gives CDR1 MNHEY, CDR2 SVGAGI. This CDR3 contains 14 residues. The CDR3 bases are TGTGCCAGCAGTTTGACAGGGTTGAACACTGAAGCTTTCTTT. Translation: CASSLTGLNTEAFF.

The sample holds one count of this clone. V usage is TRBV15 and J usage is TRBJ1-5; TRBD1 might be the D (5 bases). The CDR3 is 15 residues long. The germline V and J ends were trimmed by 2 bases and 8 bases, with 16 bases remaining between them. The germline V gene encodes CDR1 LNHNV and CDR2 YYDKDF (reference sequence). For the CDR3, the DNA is TGTGCCACCAGCAGAAATTGGGGGGATTTGGAGCCCCAGCATTTT. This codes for CATSRNWGDLEPQHF.

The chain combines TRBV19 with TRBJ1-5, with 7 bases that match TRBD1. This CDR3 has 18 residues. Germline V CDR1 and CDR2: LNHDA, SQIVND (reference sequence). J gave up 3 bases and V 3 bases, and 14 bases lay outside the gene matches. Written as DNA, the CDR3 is TGTGCCAGTAGTATCCTACAATTAGACAGGGAAGACAATCAGCCCCAGCATTTT. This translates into CASSILQLDREDNQPQHF.

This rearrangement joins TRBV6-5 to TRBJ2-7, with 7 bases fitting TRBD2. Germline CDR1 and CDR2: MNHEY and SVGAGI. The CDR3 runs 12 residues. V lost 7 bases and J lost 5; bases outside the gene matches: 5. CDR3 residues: CASTTRGDEQYF. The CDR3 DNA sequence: TGTGCCAGCACCACACGGGGGGACGAGCAGTACTTC.

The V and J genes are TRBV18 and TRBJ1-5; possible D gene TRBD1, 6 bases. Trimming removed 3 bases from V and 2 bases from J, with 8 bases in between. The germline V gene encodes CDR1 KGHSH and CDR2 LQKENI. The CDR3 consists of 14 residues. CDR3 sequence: CASSPDRGNQPQHF. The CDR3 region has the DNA TGTGCCAGCTCACCGGACAGAGGCAATCAGCCCCAGCATTTT.

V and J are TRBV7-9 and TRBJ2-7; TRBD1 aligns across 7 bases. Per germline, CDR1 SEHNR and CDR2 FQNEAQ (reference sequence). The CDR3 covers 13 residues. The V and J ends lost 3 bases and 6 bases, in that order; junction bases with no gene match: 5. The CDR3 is CASSLTTGSEQYF. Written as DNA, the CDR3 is TGTGCCAGCAGCTTGACGACAGGGAGCGAGCAGTACTTC.

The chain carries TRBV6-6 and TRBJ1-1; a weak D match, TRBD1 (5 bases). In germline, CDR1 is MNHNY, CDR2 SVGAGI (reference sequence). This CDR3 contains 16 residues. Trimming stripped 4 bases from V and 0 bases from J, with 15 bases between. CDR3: CASSLVQVDVNTEAFF. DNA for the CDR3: TGTGCCAGCAGTTTGGTACAGGTTGACGTGAACACTGAAGCTTTCTTT.

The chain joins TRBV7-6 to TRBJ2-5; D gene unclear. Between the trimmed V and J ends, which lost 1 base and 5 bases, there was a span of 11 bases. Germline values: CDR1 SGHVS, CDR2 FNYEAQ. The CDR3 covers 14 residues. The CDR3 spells CASSLVSGRETQYF. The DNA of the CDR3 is TGTGCCAGCAGCTTAGTGTCGGGTCGGGAGACCCAGTACTTC.

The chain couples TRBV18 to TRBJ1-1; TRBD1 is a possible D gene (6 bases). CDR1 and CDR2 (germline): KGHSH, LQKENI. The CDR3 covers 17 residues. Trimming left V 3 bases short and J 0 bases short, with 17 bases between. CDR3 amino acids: CASSPGAGGQMNTEAFF. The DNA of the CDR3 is TGTGCCAGCTCACCGGGTGCGGGTGGACAGATGAACACTGAAGCTTTCTTT.

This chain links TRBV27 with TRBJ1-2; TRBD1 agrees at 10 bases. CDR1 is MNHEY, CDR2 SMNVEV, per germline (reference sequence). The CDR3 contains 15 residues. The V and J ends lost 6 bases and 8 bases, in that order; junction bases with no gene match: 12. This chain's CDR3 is CASRARDRGTGGYTF. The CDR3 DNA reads TGTGCCAGCAGAGCCCGGGACAGGGGAACGGGAGGCTACACCTTC.

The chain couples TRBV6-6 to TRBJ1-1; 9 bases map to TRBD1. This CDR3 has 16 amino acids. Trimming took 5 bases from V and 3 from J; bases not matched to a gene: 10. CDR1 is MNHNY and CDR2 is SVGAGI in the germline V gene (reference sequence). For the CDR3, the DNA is TGTGCCAGCAGTCCCTTTGGACAGGGGCAAGACACTGAAGCTTTCTTT. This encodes CASSPFGQGQDTEAFF.

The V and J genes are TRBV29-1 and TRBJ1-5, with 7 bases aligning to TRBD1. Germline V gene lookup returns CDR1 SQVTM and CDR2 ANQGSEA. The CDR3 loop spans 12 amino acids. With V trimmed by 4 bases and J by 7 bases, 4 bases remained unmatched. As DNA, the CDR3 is TGCAGCGTTGGACAGGGCGACCAGCCCCAGCATTTT. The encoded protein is CSVGQGDQPQHF.

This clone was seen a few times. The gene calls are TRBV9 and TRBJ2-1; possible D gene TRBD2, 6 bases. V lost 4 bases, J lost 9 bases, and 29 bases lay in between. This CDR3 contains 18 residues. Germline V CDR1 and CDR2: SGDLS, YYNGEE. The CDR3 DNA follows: TGTGCCAGCAGCCCCGGTTATCGTAGTGGGGGGAGGATCGGTGAGCAGTTCTTC. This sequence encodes CASSPGYRSGGRIGEQFF.

CDR3: CASGLVRGGADTQYF. The CDR3 DNA is TGTGCTAGTGGTTTGGTACGAGGGGGGGCAGATACGCAGTATTTT. This chain joins TRBV12-5 and TRBJ2-3, with D maybe TRBD2 (7 bases). Deletions cut 0 bases from V and 4 bases from J, with 11 bases between. CDR1 and CDR2 from the germline V gene are LGHNT and FRNRAP. This CDR3 spans 15 amino acids.

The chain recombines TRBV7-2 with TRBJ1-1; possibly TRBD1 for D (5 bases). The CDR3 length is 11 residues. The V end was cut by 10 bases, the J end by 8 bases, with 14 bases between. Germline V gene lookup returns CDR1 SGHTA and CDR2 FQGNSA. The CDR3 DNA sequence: TGTGCCACCCGTCGGACAAACGAAGCTTTCTTT. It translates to CATRRTNEAFF. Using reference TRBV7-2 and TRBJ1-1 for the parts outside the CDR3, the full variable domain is GAGVSQSPSNKVTEKGKDVELRCDPISGHTALYWYRQSLGQGLEFLIYFQGNSAPDKSGLPSDRFSAERTGGSVSTLTIQRTQQEDSAVYLCATRRTNEAFFGQGTRLTVV.

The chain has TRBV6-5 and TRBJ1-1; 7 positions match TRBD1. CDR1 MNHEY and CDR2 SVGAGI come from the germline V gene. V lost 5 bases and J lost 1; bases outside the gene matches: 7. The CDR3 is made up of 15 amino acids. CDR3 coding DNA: TGTGCCAGCAGTACACGGGGGACAGCGAACACTGAAGCTTTCTTT. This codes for CASSTRGTANTEAFF.

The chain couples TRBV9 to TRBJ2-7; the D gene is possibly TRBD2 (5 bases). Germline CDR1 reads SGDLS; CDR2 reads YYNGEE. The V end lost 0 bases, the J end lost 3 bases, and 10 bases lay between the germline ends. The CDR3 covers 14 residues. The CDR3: CASSVDPEGYEQYF. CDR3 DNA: TGTGCCAGCAGCGTAGACCCAGAGGGCTACGAGCAGTACTTC.

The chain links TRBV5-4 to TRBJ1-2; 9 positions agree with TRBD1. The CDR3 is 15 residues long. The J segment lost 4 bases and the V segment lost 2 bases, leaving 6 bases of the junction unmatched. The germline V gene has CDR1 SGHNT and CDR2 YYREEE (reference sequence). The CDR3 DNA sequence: TGTGCCAGCAGCTTCGGACAGGGGACCACCTATGGCTACACCTTC. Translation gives CASSFGQGTTYGYTF.

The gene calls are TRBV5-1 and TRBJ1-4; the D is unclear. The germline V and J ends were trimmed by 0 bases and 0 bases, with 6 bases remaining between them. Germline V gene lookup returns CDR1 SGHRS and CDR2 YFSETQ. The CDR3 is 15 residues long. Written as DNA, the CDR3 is TGCGCCAGCAGCTTGGACACCTCAACTAATGAAAAACTGTTTTTT. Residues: CASSLDTSTNEKLFF.